This TCR beta chain was obtained from a study of shared clonotypes between healthy human individuals. CDR1 and CDR2 from the germline V gene are SGDLS and YYNGEE. The CDR3 runs to 15 residues. V gave up 1 base and J gave up 0 bases, with 11 bases separating them. All the donors were Caucasian adults who lived in Nashville, Tennessee. Turning to this clone: The sample carries other DNA sequences with the same CDR3.

On sorted subsets, replicate PCRs used 150 to 250 ng DNA, or some 27,000 T cell genomes. The authors' processing: ImmunoSEQ junction-only sequences lacked quality scores, so their filtering differed. Libraries were prepared by immunoSEQ multiplex PCR; TCRdb keeps only in-frame clonotypes and omits some of them. Clone size and the V and J calls come from that table; the DNA yielded D and trimming. Found here are a few million clones, around 90% of them singletons; the top ten hold under 0.15%. The clonotype was recovered from a man aged 18 to 35 in good health. The J gene is TRBJ2-7, the V gene TRBV9; no firm D call. Source material: naive CD4+ T cells sorted from blood. Subset meaning: CD45RA+ positively selected. The CDR3 spells CASSVSSGNSYEQYF. CDR3 nucleotides: TGTGCCAGCAGCGTATCATCTGGCAACTCCTACGAGCAGTACTTC.